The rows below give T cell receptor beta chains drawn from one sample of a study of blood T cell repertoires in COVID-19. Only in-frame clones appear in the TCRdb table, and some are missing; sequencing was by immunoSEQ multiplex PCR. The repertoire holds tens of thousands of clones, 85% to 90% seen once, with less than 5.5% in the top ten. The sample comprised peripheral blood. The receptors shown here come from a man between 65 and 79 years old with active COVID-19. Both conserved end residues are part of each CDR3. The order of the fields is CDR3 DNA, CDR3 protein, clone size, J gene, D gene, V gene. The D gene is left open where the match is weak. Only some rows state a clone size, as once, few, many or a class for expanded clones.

cdr3_nt: TGTGCCATCAGTGGTTATACCCGGGACAGGGGGCACTACGAGCAGTACTTC; cdr3_aa: CAISGYTRDRGHYEQYF; clone_size: NA; j_call: TRBJ2-7; d_call: TRBD1; v_call: TRBV10-3
cdr3_nt: TGCGCCAGCAGCCAGGGGGGGACTCCGGACGAGGAAAAACTGTTTTTT; cdr3_aa: CASSQGGTPDEEKLFF; clone_size: NA; j_call: TRBJ1-4; d_call: NA; v_call: TRBV4-1
cdr3_nt: TGTACAGGGAATAATTCACCCCTCCACTTT; cdr3_aa: CTGNNSPLHF; clone_size: NA; j_call: TRBJ1-6; d_call: NA; v_call: TRBV12-3/TRBV12-4
cdr3_nt: TGTGCCAGCAGTTACTCTACTAGCGGGGCCTACGAGCAGTACTTC; cdr3_aa: CASSYSTSGAYEQYF; clone_size: NA; j_call: TRBJ2-7; d_call: TRBD2; v_call: TRBV6-2/TRBV6-3
cdr3_nt: TGTGCCAGCAGCTTGGAATCTACCTACTACGAGCAGTACTTC; cdr3_aa: CASSLESTYYEQYF; clone_size: NA; j_call: TRBJ2-7; d_call: NA; v_call: TRBV5-5
cdr3_nt: TGTGCCAGCAGCTTAACGGCAGGGGACACCGTTTCTGGAAACACCATATATTTT; cdr3_aa: CASSLTAGDTVSGNTIYF; clone_size: NA; j_call: TRBJ1-3; d_call: NA; v_call: TRBV7-8
cdr3_nt: TGCAGCGTTAGCGGGACGAGCTCCTACAATGAGCAGTTCTTC; cdr3_aa: CSVSGTSSYNEQFF; clone_size: NA; j_call: TRBJ2-1; d_call: TRBD2; v_call: TRBV29-1
cdr3_nt: TGTGCCAGCATTTCTCGCGGGGGCGGCTCCTACAATGAGCAGTTCTTC; cdr3_aa: CASISRGGGSYNEQFF; clone_size: NA; j_call: TRBJ2-1; d_call: NA; v_call: TRBV7-2
cdr3_nt: TGTGCCAGCAGTGAATATTGGAGCTCTGGAAACACCATATATTTT; cdr3_aa: CASSEYWSSGNTIYF; clone_size: NA; j_call: TRBJ1-3; d_call: NA; v_call: TRBV25-1
cdr3_nt: TGTGCCAGCAGCTTGGTACAGGGTTCCTATGGCTACACCTTC; cdr3_aa: CASSLVQGSYGYTF; clone_size: once; j_call: TRBJ1-2; d_call: NA; v_call: TRBV5-4
cdr3_nt: TGTGCCAGCAGCTTCGGGACAGGGTCGTACAATGAGCAGTTCTTC; cdr3_aa: CASSFGTGSYNEQFF; clone_size: NA; j_call: TRBJ2-1; d_call: TRBD1; v_call: TRBV7-8
cdr3_nt: TGCGCCAGCAGCTTGGTGAGCGGTGGCAATGAGCAGTTCTTC; cdr3_aa: CASSLVSGGNEQFF; clone_size: NA; j_call: TRBJ2-1; d_call: NA; v_call: TRBV5-1